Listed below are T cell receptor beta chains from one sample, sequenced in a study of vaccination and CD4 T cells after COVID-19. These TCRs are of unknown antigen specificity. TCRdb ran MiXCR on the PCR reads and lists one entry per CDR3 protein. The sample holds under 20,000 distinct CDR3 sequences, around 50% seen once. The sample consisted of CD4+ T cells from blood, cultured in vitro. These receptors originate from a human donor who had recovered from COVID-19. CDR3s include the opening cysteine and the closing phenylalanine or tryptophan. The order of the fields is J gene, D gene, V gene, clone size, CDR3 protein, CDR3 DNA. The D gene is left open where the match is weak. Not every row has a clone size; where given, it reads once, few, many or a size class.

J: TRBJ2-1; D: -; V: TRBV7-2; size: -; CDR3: CASSPDMSSYNEQFF; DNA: TGTGCCAGCAGCCCCGACATGAGCTCCTACAATGAGCAGTTCTTC
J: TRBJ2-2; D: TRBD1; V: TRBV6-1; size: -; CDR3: CASSEQGAVTGELFF; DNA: TGTGCCAGCAGTGAACAGGGGGCGGTCACCGGGGAGCTGTTTTTT
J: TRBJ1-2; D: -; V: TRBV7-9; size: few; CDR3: CASSLADPTNYGYTF; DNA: TGTGCCAGCAGCTTAGCGGACCCAACTAACTATGGCTACACCTTC
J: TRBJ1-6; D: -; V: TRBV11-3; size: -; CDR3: CASSNSKDSPLHF; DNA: TGTGCCAGCAGCAATAGTAAGGATTCACCCCTCCACTTT
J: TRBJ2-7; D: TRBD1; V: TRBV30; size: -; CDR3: CAGDRVGAYEQYF; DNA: TGTGCCGGAGACAGGGTGGGGGCCTACGAGCAGTACTTC
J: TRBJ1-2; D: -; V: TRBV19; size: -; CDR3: CASSIGRGGRGYTF; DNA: TGTGCCAGTAGTATCGGCAGGGGAGGTAGGGGCTACACCTTC
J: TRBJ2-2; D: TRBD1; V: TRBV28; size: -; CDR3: CASSGQGAGTGELFF; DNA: TGTGCCAGCAGCGGACAGGGGGCGGGCACCGGGGAGCTGTTTTTT
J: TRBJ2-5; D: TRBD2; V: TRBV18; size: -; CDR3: CASSPQRLAGEETQYF; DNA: TGTGCCAGCTCACCTCAACGACTAGCGGGAGAAGAGACCCAGTACTTC
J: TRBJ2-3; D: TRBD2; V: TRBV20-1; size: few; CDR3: CSAPTSGGRPDTQYF; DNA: TGCAGTGCTCCAACTAGCGGGGGCCGCCCAGATACGCAGTATTTT
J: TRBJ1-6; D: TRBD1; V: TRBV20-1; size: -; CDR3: CSARGDRFNSPLHF; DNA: TGCAGTGCTAGAGGGGACAGATTTAATTCACCCCTCCACTTT
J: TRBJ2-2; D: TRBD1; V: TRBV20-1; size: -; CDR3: CSARGTGWNTGELFF; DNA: TGCAGTGCTAGAGGGACAGGGTGGAACACCGGGGAGCTGTTTTTT
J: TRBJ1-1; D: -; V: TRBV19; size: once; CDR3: CASRQSSEAFF; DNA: TGTGCCAGCAGACAGTCGTCTGAAGCTTTCTTT
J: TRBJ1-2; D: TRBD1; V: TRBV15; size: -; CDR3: CATSRDAGQGVETF; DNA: TGTGCCACCAGCAGAGATGCCGGACAGGGTGTAGAAACCTTC
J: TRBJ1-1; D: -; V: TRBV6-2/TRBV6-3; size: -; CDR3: CASSSPGPGTEAFF; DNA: TGTGCCAGCAGTTCCCCAGGCCCTGGGACTGAAGCTTTCTTT
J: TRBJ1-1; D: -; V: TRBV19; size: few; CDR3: CASSRGRLAF; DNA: TGTGCCAGTAGTCGGGGGAGATTGGCGTTT
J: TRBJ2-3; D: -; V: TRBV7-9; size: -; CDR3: CASTPTDTQYF; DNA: TGTGCCAGCACCCCCACAGATACGCAGTATTTT
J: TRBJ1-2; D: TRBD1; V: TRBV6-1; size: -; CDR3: CASSEELGGAGGSYGYTF; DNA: TGTGCCAGCAGTGAAGAGCTTGGAGGGGCAGGGGGATCCTATGGCTACACCTTC
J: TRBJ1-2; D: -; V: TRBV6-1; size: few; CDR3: CASQRWTSGYTF; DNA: TGTGCCAGCCAAAGATGGACATCTGGCTACACCTTC
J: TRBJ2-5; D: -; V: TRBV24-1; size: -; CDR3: CATSDFARTTKVETQYF; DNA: TGTGCCACCAGTGATTTTGCCCGGACGACGAAGGTAGAGACCCAGTACTTC
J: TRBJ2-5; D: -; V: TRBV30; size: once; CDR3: CACPGRPGETQYF; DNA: TGTGCTTGTCCGGGACGCCCCGGGGAGACCCAGTACTTC
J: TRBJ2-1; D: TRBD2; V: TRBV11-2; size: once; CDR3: CASSLTGTSGGRPYNEQFF; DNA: TGTGCCAGCAGCCTTACCGGGACTAGCGGGGGGAGGCCCTACAATGAGCAGTTCTTC
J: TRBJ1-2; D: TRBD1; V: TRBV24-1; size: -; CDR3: CATSDLIDRDVCKNYGYTF; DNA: TGTGCCACCAGTGATTTGATAGACAGGGATGTGTGTAAAAACTATGGCTACACCTTC
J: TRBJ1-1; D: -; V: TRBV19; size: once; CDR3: CATIQMGGNTEAFF; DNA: TGTGCCACCATTCAAATGGGAGGAAACACTGAAGCTTTCTTT
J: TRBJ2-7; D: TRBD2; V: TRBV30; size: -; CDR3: CAWSVRGRAFGYEQYF; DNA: TGTGCCTGGAGTGTACGCGGGAGGGCCTTCGGGTACGAGCAGTACTTC
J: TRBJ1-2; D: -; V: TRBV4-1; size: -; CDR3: CASSHGGEIDGYTF; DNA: TGCGCCAGCAGCCACGGTGGGGAAATCGATGGCTACACCTTC
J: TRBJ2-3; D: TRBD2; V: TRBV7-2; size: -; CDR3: CASSQVAGAQDTQYF; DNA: TGTGCCAGCAGCCAAGTAGCGGGAGCGCAAGATACGCAGTATTTT
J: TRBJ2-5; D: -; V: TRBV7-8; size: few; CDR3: CASSLKPLSETQYF; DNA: TGTGCCAGCAGCCTCAAACCTTTATCCGAGACCCAGTACTTC
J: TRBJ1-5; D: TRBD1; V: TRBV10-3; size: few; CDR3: CAIKQGAGQPQHF; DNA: TGTGCCATCAAGCAGGGGGCGGGTCAGCCCCAGCATTTT
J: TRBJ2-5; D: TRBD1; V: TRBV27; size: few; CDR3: CASSGTGVGETQYF; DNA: TGTGCCAGCAGCGGGACAGGGGTCGGAGAGACCCAGTACTTC
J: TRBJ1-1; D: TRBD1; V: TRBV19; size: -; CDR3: CASSIAQGETEAFF; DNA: TGTGCCAGTAGTATAGCCCAGGGGGAAACTGAAGCTTTCTTT
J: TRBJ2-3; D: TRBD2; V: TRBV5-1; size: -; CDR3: CASSLASGGRTDTQYF; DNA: TGCGCCAGCAGCTTGGCTAGCGGGGGCCGCACAGATACGCAGTATTTT
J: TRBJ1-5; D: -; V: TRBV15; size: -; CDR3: CATRDNSNQPQHF; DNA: TGTGCCACGAGGGACAACAGCAATCAGCCCCAGCATTTT
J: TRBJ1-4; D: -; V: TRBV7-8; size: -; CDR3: CASSLEGTTTNEKLFF; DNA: TGTGCCAGCAGCTTAGAGGGGACCACAACTAATGAAAAACTGTTTTTT
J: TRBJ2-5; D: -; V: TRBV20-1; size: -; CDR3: CSGSRTSQETQYF; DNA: TGCAGTGGAAGCCGCACTTCCCAAGAGACCCAGTACTTC
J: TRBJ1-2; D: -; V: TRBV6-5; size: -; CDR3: CASSYGGNYGYTF; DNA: TGTGCCAGCAGTTATGGGGGCAACTATGGCTACACCTTC
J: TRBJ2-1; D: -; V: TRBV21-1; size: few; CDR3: CASSKEGGECGRQFF; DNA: TGTGCCAGCAGCAAAGAAGGCGGGGAGTGTGGGAGGCAGTTCTTC
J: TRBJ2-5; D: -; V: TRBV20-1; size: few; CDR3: CSARDSRRRVQETQYF; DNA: TGCAGTGCTAGAGATAGTCGCCGCAGGGTCCAAGAGACCCAGTACTTC
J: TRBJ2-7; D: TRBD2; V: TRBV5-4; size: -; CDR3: CASSKEPSGRSSYEQYF; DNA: TGTGCCAGCAGCAAAGAACCTAGCGGGAGGAGCTCCTACGAGCAGTACTTC
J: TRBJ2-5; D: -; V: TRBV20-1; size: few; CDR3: CSASPGLQETQYF; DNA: TGCAGTGCTAGTCCGGGTCTGCAAGAGACCCAGTACTTC
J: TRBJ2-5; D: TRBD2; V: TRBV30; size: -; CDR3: CAEGLAGVAETQYF; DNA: TGTGCCGAGGGACTAGCGGGGGTAGCGGAGACCCAGTACTTC
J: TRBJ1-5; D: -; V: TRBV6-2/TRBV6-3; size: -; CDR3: CASSPGTINQPQHF; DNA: TGTGCCAGCAGTCCCGGGACAATCAATCAGCCCCAGCATTTT
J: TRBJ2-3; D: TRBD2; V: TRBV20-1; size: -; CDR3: CSARDPSGGTTDTQYF; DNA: TGCAGTGCTAGAGACCCTAGCGGGGGGACCACAGATACGCAGTATTTT
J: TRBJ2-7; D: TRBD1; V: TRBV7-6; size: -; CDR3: CASSPTGVYEQYF; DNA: TGTGCCAGCAGTCCAACAGGGGTCTACGAGCAGTACTTC